Shown below are 14 T cell receptor beta chains from a single sample sequenced in a study of cytomegalovirus exposure and HLA in healthy donors. PCR used 60 Vbeta primers and 13 Jbeta primers. Using immunoSEQ multiplex PCR, the repertoire was profiled, and TCRdb retains in-frame clones only, with some absent. The sample shows about 81,000 clones, 75% to 85% of them seen only once. Sequenced: PBMCs. The receptors originated from a man aged 50 or older in good health and CMV-seropositive.

The rearrangement links TRBV20-1 to TRBJ2-1, with 7 bases matching TRBD2. V trimming: 5 bases; J trimming: 12 bases; junction bases outside the gene matches: 7. The CDR3 spans 11 residues. Germline V gene sequence: CDR1 DFQATT, CDR2 SNEGSKA (reference sequence). The CDR3 spells CSAHQVAGQFF. Here the CDR3 DNA reads TGCAGTGCTCACCAGGTAGCGGGGCAGTTCTTC.

The rearrangement uses TRBV5-1 and TRBJ2-1; 15 nucleotides line up with TRBD2. This CDR3 is 15 amino acids long. The germline V gene encodes CDR1 SGHRS and CDR2 YFSETQ. The trim removed 0 bases at V and 9 bases at J, leaving 1 base unmatched. CDR3 loop: CASSLGGLAGGEQFF. CDR3 sequence (DNA): TGCGCCAGCAGCTTGGGGGGACTAGCGGGAGGTGAGCAGTTCTTC. Supplemented by reference TRBV5-1 and TRBJ2-1, the full variable domain reads KAGVTQTPRYLIKTRGQQVTLSCSPISGHRSVSWYQQTPGQGLQFLFEYFSETQRNKGNFPGRFSGRQFSNSRSEMNVSTLELGDSALYLCASSLGGLAGGEQFFGPGTRLTVL.

The chain recombines TRBV7-2 with TRBJ2-5; the match to TRBD1 covers 10 bases. The CDR3 loop spans 16 amino acids. Trimming cost V 4 bases and J 1 base; bases outside gene matches: 6. The V gene's germline CDR1 is SGHTA and CDR2 FQGNSA. The CDR3 region has the DNA TGTGCCAGCAGCTACCGGGACAGGGGTTTCCAAGAGACCCAGTACTTC. Translation gives CASSYRDRGFQETQYF.

The chain couples TRBV27 to TRBJ2-2, with a weak D call TRBD1 (6 bases). Per the germline V gene, CDR1 is MNHEY and CDR2 is SMNVEV (reference sequence). The V end lost 5 bases, the J end lost 7 bases, and 20 bases lay between the germline ends. CDR3 length: 16 amino acids. The DNA for the CDR3 is TGTGCCAGCAGTCCCAAGGGACAACCGACGAGCGGGGAGCTGTTTTTT. Amino acid sequence: CASSPKGQPTSGELFF.

This clone has just a few counts. V is TRBV5-4 and J is TRBJ2-1; 10 bases match TRBD2. After removal of 4 bases from V and 7 bases from J, the junction contained 11 bases not matched to a gene. The CDR3 is 16 residues long. Germline V CDR1 and CDR2: SGHNT, YYREEE (reference sequence). This CDR3 is CASSPHSGRPWNEQFF. The DNA of the CDR3 is TGTGCCAGCAGCCCCCATAGCGGGAGGCCTTGGAATGAGCAGTTCTTC.

The chain couples TRBV6-1 to TRBJ2-7; 8 bases are a match to TRBD2. Germline V gives CDR1 MNHNS, CDR2 SASEGT. V was clipped by 8 bases and J by 5 bases; unmatched bases: 8. This CDR3 region has 13 residues. The chain's CDR3 is CASPGRAFHEQYF. CDR3 in DNA: TGTGCCAGCCCCGGGAGGGCCTTCCACGAGCAGTACTTC.

The chain recombines TRBV4-1 with TRBJ2-2; tentative D call: TRBD1 (5 bases). With 7 bases removed from V and 8 bases from J, the gap between germline ends came to 20 bases. This CDR3 region has 15 residues. In germline, CDR1 is MGHRA, CDR2 YSYEKL. CDR3 region: CASKGMGQAMGELFF. As DNA, the CDR3 is TGCGCCAGCAAGGGGATGGGGCAGGCGATGGGGGAGCTGTTTTTT.

The CDR3 spells CASSPLVGDEKLFF. CDR3 sequence (DNA): TGTGCCAGCAGCCCATTAGTGGGAGATGAAAAACTGTTTTTT. The chain uses TRBV11-3 and TRBJ1-4; D gene unclear. The CDR3 runs 14 residues. The germline V gene encodes CDR1 SGHNT and CDR2 YENEEA. V shed 5 bases and J shed 6 bases, with 13 bases lying between them.

A few counts support this clone. The chain employs TRBV5-1 and TRBJ2-4; possibly TRBD2 for D (6 bases). With 3 bases removed from V and 5 bases from J, the gap between germline ends came to 15 bases. Germline CDR1 and CDR2: SGHRS and YFSETQ. The CDR3 runs to 15 residues. CDR3 protein: CASSYSGTDQNIQYF. The CDR3 DNA follows: TGCGCCAGCAGCTACTCCGGGACTGACCAAAACATTCAGTACTTC.

The chain carries TRBV27 and TRBJ1-2; 8 bases are a match to TRBD1. Losses at the gene ends were 5 bases for V and 9 bases for J; bases not matched to a gene: 8. The germline gives CDR1 MNHEY, CDR2 SMNVEV (reference sequence). The CDR3 sequence is 13 residues long. The CDR3 spells CASSQGQGGSYTF. In DNA form, the CDR3 reads TGTGCCAGCAGTCAAGGACAGGGTGGCAGCTACACCTTC.

The chain recombines TRBV5-5 with TRBJ1-5, with D possibly being TRBD1 (5 bases). CDR3 length: 15 residues. The V and J ends lost 0 bases and 0 bases respectively, with 7 bases between them. Germline V gene data show CDR1 as SGHKS and CDR2 as YYEKEE (reference sequence). In nucleotides, the CDR3 is TGTGCCAGCAGCTTGGAGGGGTATAGCAATCAGCCCCAGCATTTT. This codes for CASSLEGYSNQPQHF.

V gene TRBV6-6 combines with J gene TRBJ2-3, with TRBD2 as a possible D gene (7 bases). V dropped 6 bases and J dropped 3 bases, with 13 bases sitting between them. Per the germline V gene, CDR1 is MNHNY and CDR2 is SVGAGI (reference sequence). This CDR3 has 14 amino acids. CDR3 amino acids: CASSAGRGTDTQYF. CDR3 DNA sequence: TGTGCCAGCAGCGCGGGGAGGGGGACAGATACGCAGTATTTT.

The chain combines TRBV11-3 with TRBJ1-5; the D gene is possibly TRBD1 (5 bases). Trimming removed 3 bases at V and 4 bases at J, with 13 bases between. CDR3 length: 15 residues. Germline V lookup: CDR1 SGHNT, CDR2 YENEEA. CDR3 sequence reads: CASSLGGRENQPQHF. The CDR3 bases are TGTGCCAGCAGCTTGGGGGGACGAGAAAATCAGCCCCAGCATTTT.

V usage is TRBV4-3 and J usage is TRBJ1-3; no definite D call. V lost 0 bases, J lost 13 bases, and 10 bases lay in between. The CDR3 has 12 amino acids. CDR1 is LGHNA and CDR2 is YSLEER in the germline V gene. The CDR3 here is CASSQEGRGIYF. The CDR3 nucleotides read TGCGCCAGCAGCCAAGAAGGTCGGGGAATATATTTT.